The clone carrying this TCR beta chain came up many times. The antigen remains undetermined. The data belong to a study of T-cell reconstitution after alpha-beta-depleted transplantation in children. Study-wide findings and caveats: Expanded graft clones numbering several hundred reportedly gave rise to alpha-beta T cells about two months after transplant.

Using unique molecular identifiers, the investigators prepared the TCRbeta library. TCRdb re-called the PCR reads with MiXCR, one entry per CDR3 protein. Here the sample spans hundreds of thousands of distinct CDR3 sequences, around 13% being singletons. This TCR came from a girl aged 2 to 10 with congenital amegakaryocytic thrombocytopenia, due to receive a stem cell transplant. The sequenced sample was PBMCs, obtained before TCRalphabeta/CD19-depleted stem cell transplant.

The CDR3 coding sequence is TGCAGCGTTGATCACCCCTCCACGATTGGGCTAAATGAGCAGTTCTTC. As protein: CSVDHPSTIGLNEQFF. The chain uses TRBV29-1 and TRBJ2-1; D not certain. The V and J ends lost 3 bases and 7 bases respectively, with 22 bases between them. CDR1 and CDR2 from the germline V gene are SQVTM and ANQGSEA. The CDR3 extends over 16 amino acids.